This TCR beta chain was documented in a study of somatic mutations in cytotoxic T cells in rheumatoid arthritis (dated by TCRdb to about 2017). Study-wide context: Patient peripheral blood (around 30 ml EDTA) was drawn right after diagnosis and before any treatment started. Median age was essentially the same in the patient group and the control group. Some V beta antibody-stained T-cell populations were flow-sorted on a FACSAria II or Sony SH800 at nearly 100% purity, and sorted V beta1+ cells also underwent TCRB sequencing. In newly diagnosed rheumatoid arthritis without treatment, the study examined if expanded CD8+ T-cell clones harbor somatic mutations, relying on TCRB deep sequencing to characterize clonality. TCRB deep sequencing was performed for roughly 69 rheumatoid arthritis patients and approximately 20 healthy controls.

CDR1 and CDR2, per the germline V gene, are KGHSH and LQKENI. Deletion took 4 bases off V and 4 bases off J, with a span of 7 bases between the germline ends. The CDR3 measures 12 amino acids from cysteine to phenylalanine. The kept DNA is CDR3 alone, 36 bases in frame from the first base. TCRB CDR3 sequencing used the immunoSEQ assay on genomic DNA. Turning to the authors' computational methods: When patient CD8+ clones exceeding 1% were checked against published virus-specific TCRB sequences, only a few matched. Nothing other than productive TCRB rearrangements was included in the analyses. A clone was defined by a unique TCRB CDR3 sequence, and clonality was computed as a productive clonality index based on Shannon entropy. The template counts of each clone relative to the total templates per sample were used to calculate repertoire overlap between two samples. A correlation with a Spearman r of 0.55 to 0.65 was found between V-gene usage by flow cytometry and V-gene usage by TCRB sequencing. The table was pulled from immuneACCESS by TCRdb, which kept in-frame rearrangements only. Such tables lose some clones; where checked, under half of the loss comes from unresolved V genes, and the rest has no known cause. Clone size and the V and J calls come from that table; the DNA yielded D and trimming. For this sample the table gives about 9,000 clones, of which nearly 80% were detected only once. The ten largest clonotypes hold nearly 5% of the sample.

On an AutoMACS, CD4+ and CD8+ cells were isolated via positive magnetic bead selection, and their purity was verified by flow cytometry. Clonal expansions were first screened by flow cytometry with a TCR V beta antibody panel, then characterized by TCRB deep sequencing of sorted CD8+ fractions. Ficoll-Paque PLUS density gradient separation was used to isolate peripheral blood mononuclear cells. Nucleospin Tissue or Tissue XS kits were used to extract DNA from CD4-enriched, CD8-enriched or PBMC samples, and a Qubit 2.0 fluorometer was used for quantification. The investigation overall reported the following: CD8+ T-cell clonality did not differ significantly between rheumatoid arthritis patients and age-matched healthy controls. The finding that TRBV07 was slightly underrepresented in patients was left unadjusted for multiple comparisons. Viral specificity could not be ruled out by absence from virus-specific databases, and the antigen targets of the expanded CD8+ clones remained unknown. An increase of CD8+ clonality with age was seen in patients (Spearman r ~ 0.51) but not in healthy controls. Several identical CD8+ TCRB sequences were found in both blood and synovial fluid, and in about an eighth of the roughly 60 patients the largest CD8+ clone exceeded 20% of CD8+ cells.

Worth noting for this clone: Its antigen is currently not known. Per-nucleotide qualities are absent, and no much larger clonotype sits a single base away.

The V gene is TRBV18 and the J gene is TRBJ1-2; confidence is insufficient to name the D gene. The TCR originated in an adult with rheumatoid arthritis. Sample: CD8+ T cells sorted from blood. In nucleotide form, the sequence is TGTGCCAGCTCACTGCAGTCCTATGGCTACACCTTC. This yields the protein CASSLQSYGYTF.